This T cell receptor (beta chain) was recorded in a study of T cells in localized non-small cell lung cancer. The data were produced by immunoSEQ multiplex PCR, yet TCRdb's version contains in-frame clones alone and is incomplete. The table records approximately 57,000 clones, roughly 89% of them present only once. The length of the CDR3 is 15 residues. CDR1 is LNHNV, CDR2 YYDKDF, per germline (reference sequence). The ends were cut back, 3 bases at V and 3 bases at J, with 12 bases in the middle. The chain employs TRBV15 and TRBJ1-5, with D perhaps TRBD1 (5 bases). Source: peripheral blood, taken before any cancer treatment. This receptor was obtained from a woman aged 35-75 years with stage I lung adenocarcinoma. The CDR3 protein is CATSRGDRNNQPQHF. The CDR3 region has the DNA TGTGCCACCAGCAGGGGGGACCGTAACAATCAGCCCCAGCATTTT.